Below, 13 T cell receptor beta chains from the same sample are listed, as sequenced in a study of PD-1 blockade in classical Hodgkin lymphoma. Here immunoSEQ multiplex PCR was the method, and the copy in TCRdb shows in-frame clones only, minus some. The sample lists over 85,000 clones, roughly 80% seen once, with 16% in the top ten. Each patient experienced a relapse that followed autologous stem cell transplantation, and brentuximab vedotin exposure varied. The sequenced sample was peripheral blood mononuclear cells (PBMCs), obtained before the second cycle of nivolumab. The source of these receptors is a human donor with classical Hodgkin lymphoma.

The chain recombines TRBV5-1 with TRBJ1-4, with D possibly being TRBD1 (6 bases). The V gene lost 2 bases and the J gene lost 3 bases, with 17 bases spanning the gap. This CDR3 contains 17 residues. The germline CDR1 and CDR2 sequences are SGHRS and YFSETQ. In DNA form, the CDR3 reads TGCGCCAGCAGCTTTGTTCCCCAGGGGCGGGCTAATGAAAAACTGTTTTTT. Protein: CASSFVPQGRANEKLFF.

The gene calls are TRBV10-1 and TRBJ1-5; D is perhaps TRBD1 (6 bases). This CDR3 is 13 amino acids long. Germline-derived CDR1 and CDR2 are WNHNN and SYGVQD (reference sequence). Trimming removed 6 bases from V and 4 bases from J, with 10 bases in between. CDR3 residues: CASSRGANQPQHF. CDR3 in DNA: TGCGCCAGCAGCAGGGGAGCGAATCAGCCCCAGCATTTT.

The chain carries TRBV11-3 and TRBJ2-7; a possible D gene is TRBD2 (5 bases). The CDR3 runs 16 residues. Trimming stripped 4 bases from V and 3 bases from J, with 19 bases between. Germline CDR1 is SGHNT and CDR2 is YENEEA. The CDR3 reads CASSYPRGSADYEQYF. The DNA for the CDR3 is TGTGCCAGCAGCTACCCCCGAGGTAGCGCCGACTACGAGCAGTACTTC.

This clone was recorded once. The chain combines TRBV7-2 with TRBJ2-7, with D possibly being TRBD1 (6 bases). Trimming took off 4 bases at V and 2 bases at J, with 18 bases between the two ends. Looked up from germline, CDR1 is SGHTA and CDR2 is FQGNSA. This CDR3 has 16 residues. CDR3 in DNA: TGTGCCAGCAGCTACTCAGGGGTGGGCAGCCCCTACGAGCAGTACTTC. Protein: CASSYSGVGSPYEQYF.

This chain links TRBV18 with TRBJ2-7; 9 nucleotides agree with TRBD1. Germline CDR1 and CDR2: KGHSH and LQKENI. Trimming took 1 base from V and 5 from J; bases not matched to a gene: 9. The CDR3 covers 16 residues. CDR3 DNA: TGTGCCAGCTCACCACTCCTCCCGCGACAGGGGGACGAGCAGTACTTC. As protein: CASSPLLPRQGDEQYF.

The chain joins TRBV6-5 to TRBJ1-6; 10 positions match TRBD1. The CDR3 extends over 14 amino acids. V was pared by 5 bases and J by 10 bases, with 5 bases of the junction left unmatched. The germline V gene encodes CDR1 MNHEY and CDR2 SVGAGI. CDR3 DNA sequence: TGTGCCAGCAGTATGACAGGGGGCAGGTCACCCCTCCACTTT. Translating gives CASSMTGGRSPLHF.

The chain uses TRBV20-1 and TRBJ1-4; no clear D. Germline CDR1 and CDR2: DFQATT and SNEGSKA (reference sequence). The germline V and J ends were trimmed by 3 bases and 8 bases, with 7 bases remaining between them. There are 11 residues in the CDR3. Here the CDR3 reads CSASGEEKLFF. CDR3 DNA: TGCAGTGCTAGTGGGGAGGAAAAACTGTTTTTT.

In this sample, this clone turned up a few times. The rearrangement uses TRBV10-3 and TRBJ2-2; 8 nucleotides align to TRBD1. The ends lost 9 bases at V and 6 bases at J; junction bases unmatched: 15. CDR1 and CDR2 (germline): ENHRY, SYGVKD. The CDR3 is 16 residues long. This chain's CDR3 is CAILRYGQGRAGELFF. The CDR3 DNA follows: TGTGCCATATTGCGCTATGGACAGGGTAGGGCCGGGGAGCTGTTTTTT.

This sequence joins TRBV5-5 and TRBJ2-7, with 9 bases fitting TRBD2. The CDR3 consists of 18 residues. After removal of 4 bases from V and 1 base from J, the junction contained 15 bases not matched to a gene. Looked up from germline, CDR1 is SGHKS and CDR2 is YYEKEE (reference sequence). The CDR3 coding sequence is TGTGCCAGCAGCCCCCCGCCTAGCGGGGCGGCAACTTCCTACGAGCAGTACTTC. It codes for CASSPPPSGAATSYEQYF.

The chain is built from TRBV6-6 and TRBJ2-1; D uncertain. This CDR3 region has 13 residues. Per the germline V gene, CDR1 is MNHNY and CDR2 is SVGAGI (reference sequence). V lost 10 bases, J lost 5 bases, and 15 bases lay in between. The CDR3 here is CATAEDVNNEQFF. As DNA, the CDR3 is TGTGCCACCGCAGAGGACGTCAACAATGAGCAGTTCTTC.

This clone was counted a single time. This chain links TRBV7-9 with TRBJ2-7; the D is unclear. Germline-derived CDR1 and CDR2 are SEHNR and FQNEAQ (reference sequence). V was cut by 4 bases and J by 2 bases, with 6 bases left in between. The length of the CDR3 is 12 residues. The CDR3 here is CASSSSPYEQYF. CDR3 in DNA: TGTGCCAGCAGCTCCTCGCCCTACGAGCAGTACTTC.

The gene calls are TRBV2 and TRBJ1-2; D unclear. The V gene's germline CDR1 is SNHLY and CDR2 FYNNEI. CDR3 length: 14 residues. With 5 bases removed from V and 7 bases from J, the gap between germline ends came to 17 bases. The CDR3 is CASSSGFSTGGYTF. In nucleotides, the CDR3 is TGTGCCAGCAGTTCGGGATTCTCTACGGGTGGCTACACCTTC.

The rearrangement uses TRBV30 and TRBJ1-1; 7 bases align to TRBD1. Germline V gene lookup returns CDR1 GTSNPN and CDR2 SVGIG (reference sequence). This CDR3 has 12 amino acids. Trimming cost V 1 base and J 6 bases; bases outside gene matches: 2. CDR3 protein: CAWSGGGPEAFF. In DNA form, the CDR3 reads TGTGCCTGGAGTGGAGGGGGCCCTGAAGCTTTCTTT.